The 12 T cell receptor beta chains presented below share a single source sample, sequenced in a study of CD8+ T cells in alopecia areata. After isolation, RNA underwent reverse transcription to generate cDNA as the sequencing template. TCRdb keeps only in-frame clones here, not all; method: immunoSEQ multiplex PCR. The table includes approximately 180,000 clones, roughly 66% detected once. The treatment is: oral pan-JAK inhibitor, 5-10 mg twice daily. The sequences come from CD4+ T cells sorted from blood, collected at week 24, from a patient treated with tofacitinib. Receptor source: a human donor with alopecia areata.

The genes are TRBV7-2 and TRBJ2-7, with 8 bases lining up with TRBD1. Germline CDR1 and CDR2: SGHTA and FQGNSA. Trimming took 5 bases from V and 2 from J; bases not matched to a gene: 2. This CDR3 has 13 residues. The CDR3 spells CASSPQGAYEQYF. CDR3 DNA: TGTGCCAGCAGCCCACAGGGGGCCTACGAGCAGTACTTC.

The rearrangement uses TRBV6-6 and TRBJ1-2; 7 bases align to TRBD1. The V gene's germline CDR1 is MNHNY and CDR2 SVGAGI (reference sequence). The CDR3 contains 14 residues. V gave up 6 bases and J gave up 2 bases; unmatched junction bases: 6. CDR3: CASRTGSSNYGYTF. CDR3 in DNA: TGTGCCAGCAGGACAGGGTCTTCGAACTATGGCTACACCTTC.

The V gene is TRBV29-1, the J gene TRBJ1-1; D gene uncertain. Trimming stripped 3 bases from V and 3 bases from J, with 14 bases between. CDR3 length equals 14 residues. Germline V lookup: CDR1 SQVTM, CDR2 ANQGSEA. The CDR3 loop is CSVEPLRSHTEAFF. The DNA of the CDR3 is TGCAGCGTTGAGCCCCTGAGGAGCCACACTGAAGCTTTCTTT.

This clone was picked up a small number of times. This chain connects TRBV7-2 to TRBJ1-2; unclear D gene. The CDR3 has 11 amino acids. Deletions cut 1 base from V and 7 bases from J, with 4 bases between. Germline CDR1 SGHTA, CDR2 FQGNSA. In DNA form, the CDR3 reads TGTGCCAGCAGCTTAGGGTCTGGCTACACCTTC. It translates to CASSLGSGYTF.

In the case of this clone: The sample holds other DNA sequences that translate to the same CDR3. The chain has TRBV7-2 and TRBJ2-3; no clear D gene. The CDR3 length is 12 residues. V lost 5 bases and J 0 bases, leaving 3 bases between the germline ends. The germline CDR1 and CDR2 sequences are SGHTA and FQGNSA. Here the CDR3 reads CASSASTDTQYF. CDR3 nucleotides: TGTGCCAGCAGCGCCAGCACAGATACGCAGTATTTT. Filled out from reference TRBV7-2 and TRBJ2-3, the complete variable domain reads GAGVSQSPSNKVTEKGKDVELRCDPISGHTALYWYRQSLGQGLEFLIYFQGNSAPDKSGLPSDRFSAERTGGSVSTLTIQRTQQEDSAVYLCASSASTDTQYFGPGTRLTVL.

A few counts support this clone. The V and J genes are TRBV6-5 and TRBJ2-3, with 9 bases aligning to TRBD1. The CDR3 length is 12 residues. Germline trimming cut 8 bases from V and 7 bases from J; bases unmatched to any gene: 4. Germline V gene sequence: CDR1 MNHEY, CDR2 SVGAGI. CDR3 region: CASVGQGNTQYF. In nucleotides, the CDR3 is TGTGCCAGCGTGGGACAGGGTAATACGCAGTATTTT.

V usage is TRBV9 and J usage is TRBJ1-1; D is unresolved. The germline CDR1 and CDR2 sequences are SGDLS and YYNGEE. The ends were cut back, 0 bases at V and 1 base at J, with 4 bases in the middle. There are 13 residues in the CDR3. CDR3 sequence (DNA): TGTGCCAGCAGCGTAGCCTCGAACACTGAAGCTTTCTTT. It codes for CASSVASNTEAFF.

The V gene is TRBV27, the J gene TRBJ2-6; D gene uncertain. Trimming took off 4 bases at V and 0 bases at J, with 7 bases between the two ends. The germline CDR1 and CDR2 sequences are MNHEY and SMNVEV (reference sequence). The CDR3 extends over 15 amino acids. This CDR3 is CASSSFGSGANVLTF. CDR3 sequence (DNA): TGTGCCAGCAGTTCTTTCGGCTCTGGGGCCAACGTCCTGACTTTC.

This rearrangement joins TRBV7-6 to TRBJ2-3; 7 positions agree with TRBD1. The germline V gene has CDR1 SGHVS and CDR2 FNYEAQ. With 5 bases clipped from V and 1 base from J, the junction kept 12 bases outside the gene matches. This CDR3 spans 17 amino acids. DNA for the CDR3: TGTGCCAGCAGCCCCCGGTTAACAGGGGTCGGCACAGATACGCAGTATTTT. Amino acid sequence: CASSPRLTGVGTDTQYF.

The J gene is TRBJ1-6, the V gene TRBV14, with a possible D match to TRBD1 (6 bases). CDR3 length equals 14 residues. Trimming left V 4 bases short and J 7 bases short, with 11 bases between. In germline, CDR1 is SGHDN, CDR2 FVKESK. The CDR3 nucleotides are TGTGCCAGCAGCCTCGTGACAGGAAATTCACCCCTCCACTTT. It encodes CASSLVTGNSPLHF.

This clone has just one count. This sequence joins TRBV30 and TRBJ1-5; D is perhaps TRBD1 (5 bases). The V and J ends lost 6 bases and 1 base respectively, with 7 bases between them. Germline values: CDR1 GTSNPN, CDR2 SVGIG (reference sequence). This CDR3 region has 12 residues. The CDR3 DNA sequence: TGTGCCTGCCGGGACAGCAATCAGCCCCAGCATTTT. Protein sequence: CACRDSNQPQHF.

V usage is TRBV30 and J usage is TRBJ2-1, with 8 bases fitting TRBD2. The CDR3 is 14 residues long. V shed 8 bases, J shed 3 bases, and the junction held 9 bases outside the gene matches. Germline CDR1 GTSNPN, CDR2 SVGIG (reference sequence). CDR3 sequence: CARGGLGNYNEQFF. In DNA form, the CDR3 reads TGTGCCCGGGGGGGACTAGGGAACTACAATGAGCAGTTCTTC.